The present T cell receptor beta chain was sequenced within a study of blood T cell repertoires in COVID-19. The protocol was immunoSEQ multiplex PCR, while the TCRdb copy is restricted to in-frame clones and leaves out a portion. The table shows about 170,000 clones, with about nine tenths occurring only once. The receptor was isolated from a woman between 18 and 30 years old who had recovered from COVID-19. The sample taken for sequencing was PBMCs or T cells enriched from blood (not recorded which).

The CDR3 loop reads CAASPRTSGSNEQFF. The CDR3 DNA reads as TGTGCCGCATCACCACGGACTAGCGGGAGCAATGAGCAGTTCTTC. The chain couples TRBV6-4 to TRBJ2-1, with 13 nucleotides matching TRBD2. In germline, CDR1 is MRHNA, CDR2 SNTAGT. Unmatched junction bases numbered 10, after V lost 11 bases and J lost 6 bases. This CDR3 is 15 amino acids long.